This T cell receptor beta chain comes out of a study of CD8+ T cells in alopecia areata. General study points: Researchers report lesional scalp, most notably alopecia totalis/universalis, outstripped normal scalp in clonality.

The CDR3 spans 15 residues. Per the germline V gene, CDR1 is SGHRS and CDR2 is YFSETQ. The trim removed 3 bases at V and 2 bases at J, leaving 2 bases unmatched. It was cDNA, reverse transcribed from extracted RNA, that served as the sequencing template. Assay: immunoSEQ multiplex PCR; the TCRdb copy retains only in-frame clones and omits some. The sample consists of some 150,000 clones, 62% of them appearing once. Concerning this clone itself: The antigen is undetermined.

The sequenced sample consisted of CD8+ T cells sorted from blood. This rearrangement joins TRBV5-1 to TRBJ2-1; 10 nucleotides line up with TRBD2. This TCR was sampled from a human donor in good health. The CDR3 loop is CASSSSGGAYNEQFF. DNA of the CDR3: TGCGCCAGCAGCTCTAGCGGGGGAGCCTACAATGAGCAGTTCTTC.